Below, one TCR beta chain is given with its context. Generated by immunoSEQ multiplex PCR, the TCRdb table keeps only in-frame clones and is missing some. The sample holds approximately 150,000 clones, approximately 87% seen once. V gave up 8 bases and J gave up 3 bases; unmatched junction bases: 9. Germline V gene sequence: CDR1 MDHEN, CDR2 SYDVKM. The CDR3 runs to 14 residues. This sample was included in a study of T cell responses to AZD1222 COVID-19 vaccine. The rearrangement joins TRBV28 to TRBJ1-2, with 7 bases identical to TRBD1. Sample: peripheral blood, taken 28 days after the second AZD1222 dose. The receptor was derived from an adult who received the AZD1222 COVID-19 vaccine. In DNA, the CDR3 is TGTGCCAGCGAACCCGCCAGGGGGGACTATGGCTACACCTTC. Its protein is CASEPARGDYGYTF.